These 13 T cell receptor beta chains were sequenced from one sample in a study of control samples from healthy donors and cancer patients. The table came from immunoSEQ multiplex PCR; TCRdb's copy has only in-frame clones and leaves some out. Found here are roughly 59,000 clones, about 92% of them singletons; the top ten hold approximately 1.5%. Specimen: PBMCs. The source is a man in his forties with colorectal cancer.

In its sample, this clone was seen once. DNA for the CDR3: TGCGCCAGCAGCTTGGAGGCCAGGGAGCGCAATCAGCCCCAGCATTTT. This sequence encodes CASSLEARERNQPQHF. The rearrangement links TRBV5-1 to TRBJ1-5; a possible D gene is TRBD1 (5 bases). The CDR3 length is 16 residues. Germline V gene data show CDR1 as SGHRS and CDR2 as YFSETQ. V was clipped by 0 bases and J by 2 bases, with 12 bases between them. Based on the CDR3 plus reference TRBV5-1 and TRBJ1-5, the full variable domain is KAGVTQTPRYLIKTRGQQVTLSCSPISGHRSVSWYQQTPGQGLQFLFEYFSETQRNKGNFPGRFSGRQFSNSRSEMNVSTLELGDSALYLCASSLEARERNQPQHFGDGTRLSIL.

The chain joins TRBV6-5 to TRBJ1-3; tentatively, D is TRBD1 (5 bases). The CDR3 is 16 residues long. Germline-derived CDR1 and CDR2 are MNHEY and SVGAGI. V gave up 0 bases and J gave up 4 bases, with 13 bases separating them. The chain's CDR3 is CASSYSGQGRGNTIYF. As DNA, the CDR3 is TGTGCCAGCAGTTACTCGGGGCAGGGCAGAGGAAACACCATATATTTT.

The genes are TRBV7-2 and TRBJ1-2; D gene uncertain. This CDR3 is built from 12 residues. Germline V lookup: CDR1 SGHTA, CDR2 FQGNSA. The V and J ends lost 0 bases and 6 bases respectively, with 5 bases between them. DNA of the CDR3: TGTGCCAGCAGCTTAGCGCGGAATGGCTACACCTTC. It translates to CASSLARNGYTF.

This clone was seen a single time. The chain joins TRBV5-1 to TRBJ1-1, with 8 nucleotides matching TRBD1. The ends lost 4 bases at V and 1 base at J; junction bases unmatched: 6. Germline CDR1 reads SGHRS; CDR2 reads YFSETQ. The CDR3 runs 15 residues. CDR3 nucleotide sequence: TGCGCCAGCAGCGGGACGACAGGGGCGAACACTGAAGCTTTCTTT. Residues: CASSGTTGANTEAFF.

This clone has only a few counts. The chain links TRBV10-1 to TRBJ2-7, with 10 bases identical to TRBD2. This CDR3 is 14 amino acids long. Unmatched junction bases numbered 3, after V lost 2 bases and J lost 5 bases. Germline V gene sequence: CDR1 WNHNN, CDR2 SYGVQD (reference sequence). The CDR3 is CASSEKRGGNEQYF. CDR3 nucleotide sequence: TGCGCCAGCAGTGAGAAGCGGGGGGGCAACGAGCAGTACTTC.

This CDR3 reads CASQLNTDTQYF. The CDR3 DNA sequence: TGTGCCAGCCAACTGAACACAGATACGCAGTATTTT. This rearrangement joins TRBV5-4 to TRBJ2-3, with unresolved D. V lost 7 bases, J lost 2 bases, and 8 bases lay in between. This CDR3 spans 12 amino acids. Germline V gene lookup returns CDR1 SGHNT and CDR2 YYREEE (reference sequence).

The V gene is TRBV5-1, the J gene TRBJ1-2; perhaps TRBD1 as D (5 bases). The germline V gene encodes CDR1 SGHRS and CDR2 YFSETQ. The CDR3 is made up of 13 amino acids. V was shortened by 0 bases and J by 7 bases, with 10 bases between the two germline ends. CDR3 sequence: CASSLASGGGYTF. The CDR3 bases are TGCGCCAGCAGCTTGGCGTCCGGGGGTGGCTACACCTTC.

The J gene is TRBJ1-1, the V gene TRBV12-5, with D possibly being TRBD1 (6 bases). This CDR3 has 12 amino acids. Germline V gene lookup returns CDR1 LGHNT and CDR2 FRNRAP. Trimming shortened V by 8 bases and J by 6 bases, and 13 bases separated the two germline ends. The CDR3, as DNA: TGTGCTAGTTCTTCGGGGGCCGCTGAAGCTTTCTTT. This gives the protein CASSSGAAEAFF. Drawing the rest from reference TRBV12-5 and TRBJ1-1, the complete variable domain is DARVTQTPRHKVTEMGQEVTMRCQPILGHNTVFWYRQTMMQGLELLAYFRNRAPLDDSGMPKDRFSAEMPDATLATLKIQPSEPRDSAVYFCASSSGAAEAFFGQGTRLTVV.

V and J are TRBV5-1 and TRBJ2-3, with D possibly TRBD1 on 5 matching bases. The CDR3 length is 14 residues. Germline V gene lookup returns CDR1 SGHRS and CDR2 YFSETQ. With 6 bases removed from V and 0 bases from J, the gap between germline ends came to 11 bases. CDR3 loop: CASTPAGSTDTQYF. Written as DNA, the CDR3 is TGCGCCAGCACCCCGGCAGGGAGCACAGATACGCAGTATTTT.

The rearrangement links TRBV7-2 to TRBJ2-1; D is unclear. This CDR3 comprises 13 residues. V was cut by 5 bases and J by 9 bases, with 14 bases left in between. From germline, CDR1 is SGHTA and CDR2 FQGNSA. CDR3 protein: CASSPWESGEQFF. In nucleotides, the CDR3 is TGTGCCAGCAGCCCCTGGGAAAGTGGTGAGCAGTTCTTC.

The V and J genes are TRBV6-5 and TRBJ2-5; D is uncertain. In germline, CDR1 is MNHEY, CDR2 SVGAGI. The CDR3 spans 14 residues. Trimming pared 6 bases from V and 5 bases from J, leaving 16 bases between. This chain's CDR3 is CASRKGLLGETQYF. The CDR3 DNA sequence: TGTGCCAGCAGGAAGGGCTTACTCGGGGAGACCCAGTACTTC.

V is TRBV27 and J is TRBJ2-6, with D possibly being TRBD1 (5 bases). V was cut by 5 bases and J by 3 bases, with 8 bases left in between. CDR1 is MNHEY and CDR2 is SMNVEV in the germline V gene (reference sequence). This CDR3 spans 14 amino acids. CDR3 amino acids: CASSGRGGANVLTF. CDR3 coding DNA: TGTGCCAGCAGTGGAAGGGGTGGGGCCAACGTCCTGACTTTC.

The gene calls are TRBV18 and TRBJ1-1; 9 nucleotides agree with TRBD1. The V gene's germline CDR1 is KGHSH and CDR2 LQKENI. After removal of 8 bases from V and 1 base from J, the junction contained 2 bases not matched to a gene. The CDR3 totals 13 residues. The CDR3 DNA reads TGTGCCAGCCAGGGACAGGGGAACACTGAAGCTTTCTTT. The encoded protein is CASQGQGNTEAFF.